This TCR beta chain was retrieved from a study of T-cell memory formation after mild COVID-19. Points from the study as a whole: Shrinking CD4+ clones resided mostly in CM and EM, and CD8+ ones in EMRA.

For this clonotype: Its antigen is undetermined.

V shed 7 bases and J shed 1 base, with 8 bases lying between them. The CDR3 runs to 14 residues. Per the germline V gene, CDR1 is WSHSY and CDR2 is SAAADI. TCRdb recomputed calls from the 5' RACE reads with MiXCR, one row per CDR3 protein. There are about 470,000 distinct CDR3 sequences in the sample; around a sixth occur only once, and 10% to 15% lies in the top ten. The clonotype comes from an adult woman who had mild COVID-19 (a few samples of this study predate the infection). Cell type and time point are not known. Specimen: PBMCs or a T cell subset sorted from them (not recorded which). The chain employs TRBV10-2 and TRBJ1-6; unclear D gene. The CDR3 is CASTDGSYNSPLHF. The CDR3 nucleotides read TGCGCCAGCACGGACGGTTCCTATAATTCACCCCTCCACTTT.